This T cell receptor beta chain was captured by sequencing in a study of shared clonotypes between healthy human individuals. The protocol was immunoSEQ multiplex PCR, while the TCRdb copy is restricted to in-frame clones and leaves out a portion. The sample contains around 580,000 clones, 98% of which appear only once. Whole-study results and caveats: Relative to clonotypes present in all four donors, those not shared had lower generation probabilities.

In the naive CD8 group, cells lacked CD45RO and were positively selected for CCR7, so terminally differentiated effector memory CD45RA+ cells were left out. CDR1 is MRHNA and CDR2 is SNTAGT in the germline V gene. Trimming removed 2 bases at V and 4 bases at J, with 14 bases between. This CDR3 is 15 amino acids long. Comments on this clone: Its antigen remains unidentified.

V gene TRBV6-4 combines with J gene TRBJ1-2; D ambiguous. Material for sequencing was naive CD8+ T cells sorted from blood. The source is a man between 25 and 39 years old in good health. The CDR3 region has the DNA TGTGCCAGCAGTGACGAGGGCAGTAGCGTCTATGGCTACACCTTC. The encoded protein is CASSDEGSSVYGYTF.